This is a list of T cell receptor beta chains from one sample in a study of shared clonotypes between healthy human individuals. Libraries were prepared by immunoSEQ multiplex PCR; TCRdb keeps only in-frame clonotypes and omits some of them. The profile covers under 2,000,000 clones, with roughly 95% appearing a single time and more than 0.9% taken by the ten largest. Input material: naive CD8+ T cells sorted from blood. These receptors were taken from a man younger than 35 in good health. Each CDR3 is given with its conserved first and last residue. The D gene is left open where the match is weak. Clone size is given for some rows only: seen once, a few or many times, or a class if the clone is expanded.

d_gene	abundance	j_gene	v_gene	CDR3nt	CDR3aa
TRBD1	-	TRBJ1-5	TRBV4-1	TGCGCCAGCAGCCAATCTCTTCAAACAGGGGTTAGTAATCAGCCCCAGCATTTT	CASSQSLQTGVSNQPQHF
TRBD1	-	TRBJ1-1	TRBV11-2	TGTGCCAGCACCTTAACAGGGGCTGAAGCTTTCTTT	CASTLTGAEAFF
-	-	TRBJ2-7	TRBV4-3	TGCGCCAGCAGCCAAGATAGGGGCGGCTACGAGCAGTACTTC	CASSQDRGGYEQYF
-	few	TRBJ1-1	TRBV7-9	TGTGCCAGCAGCTCGAGCCGGACTGAAGCTTTCTTT	CASSSSRTEAFF
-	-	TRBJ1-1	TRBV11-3	TGTGCCAGCAGCTTAGTTATGAACACTGAAGCTTTCTTT	CASSLVMNTEAFF
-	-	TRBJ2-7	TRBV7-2	TGTGCCAGCAGCTACGGAGCCCCGGGACTGAGCTCCTACGAGCAGTACTTC	CASSYGAPGLSSYEQYF
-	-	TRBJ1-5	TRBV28	TGTGCCAGCAGTTACGGGGGGAATCAGCCCCAGCATTTT	CASSYGGNQPQHF
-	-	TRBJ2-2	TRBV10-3	TGTGCCATCAGTGTCCCCGAGGGGCACGACACCGGGGAGCTGTTTTTT	CAISVPEGHDTGELFF
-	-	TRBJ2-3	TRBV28	TGTGCCAGCAGTCCCCCAGCCCCTTCCGCAGATACGCAGTATTTT	CASSPPAPSADTQYF
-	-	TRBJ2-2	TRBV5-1	TGCGCCAGCAGCTTGGTGCTAGCGCGGAACACCGGGGAGCTGTTTTTT	CASSLVLARNTGELFF
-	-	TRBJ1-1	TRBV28	TGTGCCAGCAGTTCTTACAGAGAAGCTTTCTTT	CASSSYREAFF
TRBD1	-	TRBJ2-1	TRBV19	TGTGCCAGTAGTAGGTGGCGGACAGGGAGTACCGATGAGCAGTTCTTC	CASSRWRTGSTDEQFF
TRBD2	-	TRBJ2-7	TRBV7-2	TGTGCCAGCAGCTTAGATAGCGGGCGCCCCGCCTCCTACGAGCAGTACTTC	CASSLDSGRPASYEQYF
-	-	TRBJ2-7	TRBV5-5	TGTGCCAGCAGCTGGAAAGGGCAATACGAGCAGTACTTC	CASSWKGQYEQYF
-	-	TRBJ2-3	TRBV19	TGTGCCAGTAGTCTCACTCCTTATATTACAGATACGCAGTATTTT	CASSLTPYITDTQYF
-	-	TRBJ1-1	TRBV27	TGTGCCAGCAGTTTTGAGGGGGGTAGGGACACTGAAGCTTTCTTT	CASSFEGGRDTEAFF
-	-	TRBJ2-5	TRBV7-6	TGTGCCAGCAGCGGGATGGGCGAGACCCAGTACTTC	CASSGMGETQYF
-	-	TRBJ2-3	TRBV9	TGTGCCAGCAGCGCATATCGCACAGATACGCAGTATTTT	CASSAYRTDTQYF
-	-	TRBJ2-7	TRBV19	TGTGCCAGTAGTATAGATCAGGAGGGTTCCTACGAGCAGTACTTC	CASSIDQEGSYEQYF
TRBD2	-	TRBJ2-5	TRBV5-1	TGCGCCAGCAGCTTGTCTAGCGGGGGATATCAAGAGACCCAGTACTTC	CASSLSSGGYQETQYF
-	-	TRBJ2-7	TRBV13	TGTGCCAGCAGCTTAGGTGACTGGGAGCAGTACTTC	CASSLGDWEQYF
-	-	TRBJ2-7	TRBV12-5	TGTGCTAGTGGTTTGGGAAATGGGGACCTCTCCTACGAGCAGTACTTC	CASGLGNGDLSYEQYF
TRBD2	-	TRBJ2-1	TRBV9	TGTGCCAGCAGCGTAGAGGGGTCTAGCGGGAGTCGGGATGAGCAGTTCTTC	CASSVEGSSGSRDEQFF
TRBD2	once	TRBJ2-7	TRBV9	TGTGCCAGCAGCCCCCAGGGACTAGACTACGAGCAGTACTTC	CASSPQGLDYEQYF
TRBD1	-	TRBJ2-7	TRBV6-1	TGTGCCAGCAGTGGAACCCGACAGGGTTCTAACGAGCAGTACTTC	CASSGTRQGSNEQYF
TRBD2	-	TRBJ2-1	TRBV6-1	TGTGCCAGCAGTGAACTGGGTAGCGGGGTATACAATGAGCAGTTCTTC	CASSELGSGVYNEQFF
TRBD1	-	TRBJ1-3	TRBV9	TGTGCCAGCAGCCTCCGGACAGGGTCTGGAAACACCATATATTTT	CASSLRTGSGNTIYF
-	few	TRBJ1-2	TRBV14	TGTGCCAGCAGCCAAGACAGTGTCTATGGCTACACCTTC	CASSQDSVYGYTF
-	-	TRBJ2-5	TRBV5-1	TGCGCCAGCCGCCCTGCGGTCCAAGAGACCCAGTACTTC	CASRPAVQETQYF
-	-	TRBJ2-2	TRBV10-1	TGCGCCAGCAGTGGGGAGAACACCGGGGAGCTGTTTTTT	CASSGENTGELFF
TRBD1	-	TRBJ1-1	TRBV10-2	TGCGCCAGCAGTATGGACAGGGATGAAGCTTTCTTT	CASSMDRDEAFF
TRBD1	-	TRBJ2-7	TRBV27	TGTGCCAGCAGTTTCTCCAGTCGGACAGGCTACGAGCAGTACTTC	CASSFSSRTGYEQYF
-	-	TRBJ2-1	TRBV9	TGTGCCAGCAGCGTCTATGAGCAAGGTTCTGTTTCTTACAATGAGCAGTTCTTC	CASSVYEQGSVSYNEQFF
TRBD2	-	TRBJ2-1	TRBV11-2	TGTGCCAGCAGCTTATGGGGTCTAGCGGGAGGTAATGAGCAGTTCTTC	CASSLWGLAGGNEQFF
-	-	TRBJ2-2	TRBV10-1	TGCGCCAGCAGTGGCGGGACGAGGAATAGCGGGGAGCTGTTTTTT	CASSGGTRNSGELFF
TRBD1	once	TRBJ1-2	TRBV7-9	TGTGCCAGCAGCTCGACCGGGACAGCGATTATTTCTAACTATGGCTACACCTTC	CASSSTGTAIISNYGYTF
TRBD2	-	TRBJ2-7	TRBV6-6	TGTGCCAGCAGTTACTCGCGGGGGGGTGCCTACGAGCAGTACTTC	CASSYSRGGAYEQYF
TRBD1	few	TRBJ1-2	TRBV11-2	TGTGCCAGCAGCCTCGGGACAGCCTATGGCTACACCTTC	CASSLGTAYGYTF
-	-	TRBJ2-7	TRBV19	TGTGCCAGTAGTCGAGACTCCTACGAGCAGTACTTC	CASSRDSYEQYF
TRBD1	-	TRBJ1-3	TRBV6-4	TGTGCCAGCAGTGATTTCAATGGGACAGATCGAGGAAACACCATATATTTT	CASSDFNGTDRGNTIYF
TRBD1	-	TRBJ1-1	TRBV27	TGTGCCAGCAGTGGACAGGGTTCACACACTGAAGCTTTCTTT	CASSGQGSHTEAFF
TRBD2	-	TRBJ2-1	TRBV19	TGTGCCAGTACCGCTAGCGGCGAGCAGTTCTTC	CASTASGEQFF
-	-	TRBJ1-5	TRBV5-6	TGTGCCAGCAGCGCCCAGGGACTGCGACAGCATTTT	CASSAQGLRQHF
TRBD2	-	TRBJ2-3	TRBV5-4	TGTGCCAGCAGCTTGGCAGTGGGGGGGACAGATACGCAGTATTTT	CASSLAVGGTDTQYF
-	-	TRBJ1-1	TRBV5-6	TGTGCCAGCAGCTTAAAAGGAATTACTGAAGCTTTCTTT	CASSLKGITEAFF
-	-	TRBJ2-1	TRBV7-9	TGTGCCAGCAGCTTAGGTGTAAATGAGCAGTTCTTC	CASSLGVNEQFF
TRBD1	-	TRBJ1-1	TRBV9	TGTGCCAGCAGCCCTTCGCCGGGACAGGCTCAGATAGGCGACACTGAAGCTTTCTTT	CASSPSPGQAQIGDTEAFF
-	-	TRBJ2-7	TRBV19	TGTGCCAGTAGTATTGTCGGTACCTACGAGCAGTACTTC	CASSIVGTYEQYF
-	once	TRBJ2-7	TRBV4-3	TGCGCCAGCAGCCAAGTTGAGGGCAGCGCCTACGAGCAGTACTTC	CASSQVEGSAYEQYF